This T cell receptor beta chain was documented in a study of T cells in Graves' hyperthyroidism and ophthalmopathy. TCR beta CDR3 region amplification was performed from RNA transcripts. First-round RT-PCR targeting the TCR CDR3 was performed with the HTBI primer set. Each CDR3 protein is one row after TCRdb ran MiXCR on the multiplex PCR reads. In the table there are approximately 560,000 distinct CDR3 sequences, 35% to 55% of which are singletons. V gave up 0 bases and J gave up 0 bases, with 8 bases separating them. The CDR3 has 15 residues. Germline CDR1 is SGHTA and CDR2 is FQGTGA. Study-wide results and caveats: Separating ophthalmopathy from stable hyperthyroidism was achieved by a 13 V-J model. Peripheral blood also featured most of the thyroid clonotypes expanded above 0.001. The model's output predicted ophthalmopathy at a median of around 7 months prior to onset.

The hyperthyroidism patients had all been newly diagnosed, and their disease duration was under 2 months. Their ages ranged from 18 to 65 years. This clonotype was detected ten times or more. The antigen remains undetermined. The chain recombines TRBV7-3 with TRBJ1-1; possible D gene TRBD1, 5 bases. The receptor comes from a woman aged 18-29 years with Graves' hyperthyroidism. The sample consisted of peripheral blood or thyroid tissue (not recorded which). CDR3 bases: TGTGCCAGCAGCTTAACGGGGGAGTTGAACACTGAAGCTTTCTTT. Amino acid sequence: CASSLTGELNTEAFF.